The 18 T cell receptor beta chains presented below share a single source sample, sequenced in a study of blood T cells in healthy people across ages. Next came a second PCR, run for about 6 to 12 cycles, which used a sample-barcoded 5' primer along with a J-beta primer mix. Via MiXCR, TCRdb re-called the 5' RACE reads, giving one row per CDR3 protein. The sample carries some 1.6 million distinct CDR3 sequences, about 31% recorded once. Sequenced sample: blood. These receptors were taken from a woman aged 25 to 39 in good health.

The V gene is TRBV5-1, the J gene TRBJ2-1; the match to TRBD1 covers 10 bases. CDR3 length equals 14 residues. CDR1 and CDR2 (germline): SGHRS, YFSETQ. V shed 3 bases, J shed 8 bases, and the junction held 5 bases outside the gene matches. This chain's CDR3 is CASSWDGTGDEQFF. The CDR3 DNA reads as TGCGCCAGCAGCTGGGACGGGACAGGGGATGAGCAGTTCTTC. Looking up the rest from reference TRBV5-1 and TRBJ2-1 gives the full variable domain: KAGVTQTPRYLIKTRGQQVTLSCSPISGHRSVSWYQQTPGQGLQFLFEYFSETQRNKGNFPGRFSGRQFSNSRSEMNVSTLELGDSALYLCASSWDGTGDEQFFGPGTRLTVL.

The V gene is TRBV6-5, the J gene TRBJ2-1; unclear D gene. Germline V gene data show CDR1 as MNHEY and CDR2 as SVGAGI. V was shortened by 7 bases and J by 10 bases, with 20 bases between the two germline ends. CDR3 length: 14 residues. The CDR3 is CASTQSDPGREQFF. The DNA of the CDR3 is TGTGCCAGCACCCAGTCGGACCCCGGCCGGGAGCAGTTCTTC.

The chain employs TRBV28 and TRBJ2-7; 11 nucleotides align to TRBD2. CDR1 is MDHEN and CDR2 is SYDVKM in the germline V gene. This CDR3 contains 16 residues. The J segment lost 2 bases and the V segment lost 3 bases, leaving 6 bases of the junction unmatched. In nucleotides, the CDR3 is TGTGCCAGCAGTTTCCTACTAGCGGGGGCTGCCTACGAGCAGTACTTC. Amino acids: CASSFLLAGAAYEQYF.

This clonotype was seen a handful of times. The chain combines TRBV7-2 with TRBJ2-4, with 10 bases aligning to TRBD1. CDR1 and CDR2 (germline): SGHTA, FQGNSA. The CDR3 covers 16 residues. Trimming took 5 bases from V and 3 from J; bases not matched to a gene: 7. CDR3 DNA sequence: TGTGCCAGCAGCCTCCGGACAGGGGGTGGCAAAAACATTCAGTACTTC. It encodes CASSLRTGGGKNIQYF.

The chain couples TRBV4-1 to TRBJ2-5; D may be TRBD1 or TRBD2 (5 bases each). CDR1 is MGHRA and CDR2 is YSYEKL in the germline V gene. V was trimmed by 4 bases and J by 3 bases, leaving 15 bases between them. CDR3 size: 15 residues. In DNA form, the CDR3 reads TGCGCCAGCAGCCCCGGCCGGGACGCGAAAGAGACCCAGTACTTC. It specifies CASSPGRDAKETQYF.

The chain links TRBV25-1 to TRBJ2-6; no reliable D call. This CDR3 region has 16 residues. The germline V and J ends were trimmed by 3 bases and 0 bases, with 9 bases remaining between them. Germline V CDR1 and CDR2: MGHDK, SYGVNS. The DNA for the CDR3 is TGTGCCAGCAGTGATCCCTGTTACTCTGGGGCCAACGTCCTGACTTTC. Its protein product is CASSDPCYSGANVLTF.

The chain is built from TRBV11-1 and TRBJ2-3, with D unclear. Germline CDR1 is SGHAT and CDR2 is FQDESV (reference sequence). The CDR3 spans 15 residues. Trimming took 0 bases from V and 2 from J, leaving 9 bases between them. The CDR3 loop reads CASSLAVLYTDTQYF. CDR3 DNA sequence: TGTGCCAGCAGCTTAGCTGTCCTGTACACAGATACGCAGTATTTT.

This clonotype has only one observation. This clone may be a read error of a much larger clone one base away. The CDR3 region has the DNA TGTGCCAGCAAGGGACAGAACTATGGCTACACCTTC. Translated, it gives CASKGQNYGYTF. The chain links TRBV6-5 to TRBJ1-2, with 7 bases lining up with TRBD1. The CDR3 is 12 residues long. J lost 2 bases, V lost 7 bases, and 1 base had no gene match. The germline gives CDR1 MNHEY, CDR2 SVGAGI.

In its sample, this clonotype was seen a few times. This rearrangement joins TRBV20-1 to TRBJ2-3; D unclear. V was trimmed by 7 bases and J by 7 bases, leaving 12 bases between them. Looked up from germline, CDR1 is DFQATT and CDR2 is SNEGSKA (reference sequence). This CDR3 contains 11 residues. CDR3 protein: CSGPKGNTQYF. The CDR3 DNA reads as TGCAGTGGGCCAAAAGGAAATACGCAGTATTTT.

This clonotype has more than one count but fewer than ten. This chain links TRBV29-1 with TRBJ1-2; D is unclear. With 4 bases removed from V and 3 bases from J, the gap between germline ends came to 12 bases. There are 13 residues in the CDR3. Germline V gene sequence: CDR1 SQVTM, CDR2 ANQGSEA. The CDR3 loop reads CSVVDTLHYGYTF. DNA of the CDR3: TGCAGCGTTGTAGACACTCTCCACTATGGCTACACCTTC.

The V gene is TRBV13, the J gene TRBJ1-3; 7 bases agree with TRBD1. The germline CDR1 and CDR2 sequences are PRHDT and FYEKMQ (reference sequence). V was clipped by 4 bases and J by 8 bases; unmatched bases: 5. This CDR3 spans 13 amino acids. CDR3 nucleotides: TGTGCCAGCAGCTACACAGGGGAATACACCATATATTTT. This translates into CASSYTGEYTIYF.

This clonotype showed up just once. The chain combines TRBV10-3 with TRBJ2-7; 11 positions match TRBD2. The germline CDR1 and CDR2 sequences are ENHRY and SYGVKD. The CDR3 contains 17 residues. With 2 bases clipped from V and 5 bases from J, the junction kept 11 bases outside the gene matches. CDR3 bases: TGTGCCATCAGTGAGACCGCCCCGGGACTAGCGGACCACGAGCAGTACTTC. Its protein is CAISETAPGLADHEQYF.

V and J are TRBV20-1 and TRBJ2-3; D tentatively reads TRBD1 or TRBD2 (5 bases each). Germline assignment: CDR1 DFQATT and CDR2 SNEGSKA (reference sequence). The CDR3 covers 14 residues. Trimming removed 4 bases from V and 0 bases from J, with 11 bases in between. The CDR3 sequence: CSATGTGSTDTQYF. CDR3 sequence (DNA): TGCAGTGCTACCGGGACGGGTAGCACAGATACGCAGTATTTT.

This clonotype was detected only a few times. The CDR3 nucleotides read TGTGCCAGCAGCCCTACATCGGCAGGGGTATACGAGCAGTACTTC. Its translation: CASSPTSAGVYEQYF. The V gene is TRBV9, the J gene TRBJ2-5; TRBD1 might be the D (6 bases). The J call may not be correct, given that the DNA end is closer to TRBJ2-7. CDR1 and CDR2 (germline): SGDLS, YYNGEE. This CDR3 contains 15 residues.

V is TRBV7-8 and J is TRBJ2-7; 11 bases align to TRBD2. The length of the CDR3 is 18 residues. Per the germline V gene, CDR1 is SGHVS and CDR2 is FQNEAQ. J lost 1 base, V lost 1 base, and 9 bases had no gene match. CDR3 sequence (DNA): TGTGCCAGCAGCTTAGGCGGACTAGCGGGTGTAAGTTCCTACGAGCAGTACTTC. It codes for CASSLGGLAGVSSYEQYF.

The chain uses TRBV6-2 or TRBV6-3 and TRBJ1-5; 9 bases line up with TRBD1. The CDR3 consists of 15 residues. CDR1 and CDR2 (germline): MNHEY, SVGEGT. Trimming cost V 7 bases and J 5 bases; bases outside gene matches: 9. CDR3 DNA: TGTGCCAGCAAAAGACAGGGGGTTAGTTATCAGCCCCAGCATTTT. It translates to CASKRQGVSYQPQHF.

The chain uses TRBV6-6 and TRBJ2-1; D perhaps matches TRBD2 (6 bases). From germline, CDR1 is MNHNY and CDR2 SVGAGI (reference sequence). The length of the CDR3 is 17 residues. Trimming took off 6 bases at V and 4 bases at J, with 22 bases between the two ends. The CDR3 spells CASRDRTTLSQYNEQFF. The DNA of the CDR3 is TGTGCCAGCAGGGATAGGACTACCCTAAGCCAATACAATGAGCAGTTCTTC.

This clonotype came up a few times. J is TRBJ2-1 and V is TRBV12-3 or TRBV12-4, with D perhaps TRBD2 (5 bases). Trimming cost V 6 bases and J 8 bases, with 14 bases left between them. The CDR3 is 13 amino acids. The CDR3 region has the DNA TGTGCCAGCAGCCGCGGGCTTGGAGATGAGCAGTTCTTC. Amino acids: CASSRGLGDEQFF.